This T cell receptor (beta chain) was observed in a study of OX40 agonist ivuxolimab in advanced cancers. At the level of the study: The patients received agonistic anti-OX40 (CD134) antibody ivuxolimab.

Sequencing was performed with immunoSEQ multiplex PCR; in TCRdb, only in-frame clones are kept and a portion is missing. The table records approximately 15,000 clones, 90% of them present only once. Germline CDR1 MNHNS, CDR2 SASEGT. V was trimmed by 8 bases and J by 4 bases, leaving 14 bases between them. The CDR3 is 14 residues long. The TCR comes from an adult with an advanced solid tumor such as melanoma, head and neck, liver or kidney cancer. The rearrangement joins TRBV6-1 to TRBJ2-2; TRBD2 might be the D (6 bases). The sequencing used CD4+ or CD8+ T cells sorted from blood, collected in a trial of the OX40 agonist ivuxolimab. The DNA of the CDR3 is TGTGCCAGCGGGTTCGGGAGTTTCACCGGGGAGCTGTTTTTT. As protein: CASGFGSFTGELFF.